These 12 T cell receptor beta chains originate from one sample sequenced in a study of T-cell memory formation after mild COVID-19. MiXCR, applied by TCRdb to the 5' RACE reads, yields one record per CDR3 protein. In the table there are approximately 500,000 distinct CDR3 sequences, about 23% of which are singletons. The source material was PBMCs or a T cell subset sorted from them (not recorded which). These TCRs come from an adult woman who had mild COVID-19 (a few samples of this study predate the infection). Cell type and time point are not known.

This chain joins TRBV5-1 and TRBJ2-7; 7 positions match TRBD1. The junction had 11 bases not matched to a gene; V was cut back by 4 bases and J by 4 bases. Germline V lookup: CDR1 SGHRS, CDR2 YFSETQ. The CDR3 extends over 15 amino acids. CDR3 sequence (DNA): TGCGCCAGCAGCGTGGATACAGGGGTGGGATACGAGCAGTACTTC. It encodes CASSVDTGVGYEQYF.

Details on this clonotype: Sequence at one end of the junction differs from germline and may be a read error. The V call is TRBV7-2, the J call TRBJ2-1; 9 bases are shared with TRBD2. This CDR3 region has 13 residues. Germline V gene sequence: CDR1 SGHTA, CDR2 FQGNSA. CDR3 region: CASSLVAGGLTDF. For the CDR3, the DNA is TGTGCCAGCAGCTTAGTGGCGGGGGGGCTTACCGACTTC.

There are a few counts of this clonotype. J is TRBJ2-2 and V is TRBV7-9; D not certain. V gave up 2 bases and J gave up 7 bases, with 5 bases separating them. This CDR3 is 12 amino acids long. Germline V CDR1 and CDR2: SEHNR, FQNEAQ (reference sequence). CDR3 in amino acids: CASSLIGGELFF. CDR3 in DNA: TGTGCCAGCAGCTTAATTGGCGGGGAGCTGTTTTTT.

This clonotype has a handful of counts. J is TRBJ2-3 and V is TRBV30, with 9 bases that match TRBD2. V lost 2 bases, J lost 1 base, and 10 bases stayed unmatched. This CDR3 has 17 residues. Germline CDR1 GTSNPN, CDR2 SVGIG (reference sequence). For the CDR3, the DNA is TGTGCCTGGAGTCCCCCCGGAGTAGCGGGGGGCACAGATACGCAGTATTTT. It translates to CAWSPPGVAGGTDTQYF.

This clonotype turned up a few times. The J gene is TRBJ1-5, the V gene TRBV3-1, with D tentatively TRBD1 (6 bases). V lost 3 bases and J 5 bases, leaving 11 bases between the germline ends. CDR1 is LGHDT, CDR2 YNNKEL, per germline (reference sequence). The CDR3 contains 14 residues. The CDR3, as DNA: TGTGCCAGCAGCCAGGGTTACAGGGATCAGCCCCAGCATTTT. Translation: CASSQGYRDQPQHF.

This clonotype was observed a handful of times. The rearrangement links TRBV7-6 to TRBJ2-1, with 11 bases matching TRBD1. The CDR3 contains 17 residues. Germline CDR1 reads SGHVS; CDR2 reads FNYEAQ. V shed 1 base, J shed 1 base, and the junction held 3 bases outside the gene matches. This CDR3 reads CASSLEGQGASYNEQFF. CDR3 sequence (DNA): TGTGCCAGCAGCTTAGAAGGACAGGGGGCTTCCTACAATGAGCAGTTCTTC.

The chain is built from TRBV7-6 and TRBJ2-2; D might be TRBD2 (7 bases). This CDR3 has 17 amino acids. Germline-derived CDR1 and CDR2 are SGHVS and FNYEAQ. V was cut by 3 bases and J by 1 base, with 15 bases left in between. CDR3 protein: CASSLWRGPMNTGELFF. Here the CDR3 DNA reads TGTGCCAGCAGCTTGTGGCGGGGGCCGATGAACACCGGGGAGCTGTTTTTT.

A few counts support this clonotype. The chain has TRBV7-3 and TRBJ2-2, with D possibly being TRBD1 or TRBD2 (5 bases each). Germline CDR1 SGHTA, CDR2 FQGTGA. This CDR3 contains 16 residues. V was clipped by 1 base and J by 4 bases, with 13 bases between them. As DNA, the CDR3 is TGTGCCAGCAGCTTAAGCCAGGGTCGGGGCACCGGGGAGCTGTTTTTT. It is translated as CASSLSQGRGTGELFF. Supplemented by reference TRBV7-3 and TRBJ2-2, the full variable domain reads GAGVSQTPSNKVTEKGKYVELRCDPISGHTALYWYRQSLGQGPEFLIYFQGTGAADDSGLPNDRFFAVRPEGSVSTLKIQRTERGDSAVYLCASSLSQGRGTGELFFGEGSRLTVL.

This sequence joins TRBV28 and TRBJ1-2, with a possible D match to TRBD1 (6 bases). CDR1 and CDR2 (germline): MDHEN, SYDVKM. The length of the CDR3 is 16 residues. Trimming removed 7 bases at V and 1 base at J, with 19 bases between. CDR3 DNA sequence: TGTGCCAGCAACGCCGAGGGGGGGGCGAGTAACTATGGCTACACCTTC. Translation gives CASNAEGGASNYGYTF.

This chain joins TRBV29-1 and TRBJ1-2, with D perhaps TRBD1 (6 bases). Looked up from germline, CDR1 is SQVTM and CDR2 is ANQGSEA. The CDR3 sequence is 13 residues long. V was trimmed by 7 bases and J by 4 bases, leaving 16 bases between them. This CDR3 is CSAIGTIGYGYTF. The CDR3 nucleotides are TGCAGCGCCATCGGGACAATCGGCTATGGCTACACCTTC.

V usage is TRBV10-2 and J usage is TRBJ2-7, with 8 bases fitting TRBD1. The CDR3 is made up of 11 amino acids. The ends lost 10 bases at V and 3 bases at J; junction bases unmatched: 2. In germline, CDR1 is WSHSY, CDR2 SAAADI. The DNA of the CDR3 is TGCGCCACAGACAGGGGCTACGAGCAGTACTTC. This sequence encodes CATDRGYEQYF.

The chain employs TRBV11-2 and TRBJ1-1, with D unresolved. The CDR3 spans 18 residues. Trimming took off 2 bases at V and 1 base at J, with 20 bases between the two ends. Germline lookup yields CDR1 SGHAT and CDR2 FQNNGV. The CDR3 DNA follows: TGTGCCAGCAGCTTAAGTTCCGGTTCTCCGGGGAGGAACACTGAAGCTTTCTTT. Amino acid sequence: CASSLSSGSPGRNTEAFF.